This T cell receptor (beta chain) came from a study of T cells after yellow fever vaccination. Study findings and constraints: Reappearance after the booster was seen for most primary-vaccination clones, at around 95% CD4 and roughly 90% CD8. The secondary response was weaker, and its peak arrived faster, on day 5 versus 15. A small proportion of clonotypes was detected in both the CD4 and CD8 compartments.

TCRdb used MiXCR to reprocess the 5' RACE reads, holding one entry per CDR3 protein. The sample has about 630,000 distinct CDR3 sequences; roughly an eighth are singletons. This clonotype was seen ten or more times. No antigen is known for it. Sequences were derived from PBMCs, sampled on the day of the yellow fever booster vaccination. The source is a man aged 25 to 45 who received the YFV17D yellow fever vaccine.

The CDR3 DNA sequence: TGTGCCAGCAGCTTAGAACTGGGGTTTGGCTATGGCTACACCTTC. Encoded protein: CASSLELGFGYGYTF. J is TRBJ1-2 and V is TRBV7-9; D remains ambiguous. Deletions cut 1 base from V and 4 bases from J, with 13 bases between. The CDR3 is 15 amino acids. Per the germline V gene, CDR1 is SEHNR and CDR2 is FQNEAQ (reference sequence).